This record covers a single T cell receptor (beta chain). Its antigen specificity is not known. Base qualities are not recorded, but no much larger clone differs from it by a single base. The method was 5' RACE. Reads for this sample came from an Illumina HiSeq 2500. A second PCR of about 6 to 11 cycles was performed with a sample-barcoded 5' primer and a J-beta primer mix. A unique molecular identifier was introduced onto each TCR beta cDNA molecule by a template-switch 5' adaptor carrying 12 random nucleotides. At least 2.5 million CDR3-containing paired-end reads were obtained from each sample. The Mint cDNA synthesis kit, primed by a TRBC-specific oligonucleotide, was used to synthesize first-strand cDNA from all RNA. Following uracil-DNA glycosylase treatment, a first 18-cycle PCR with universal primers M1SS and BC2_uni_R was performed on all cDNA. The original pipeline was this. Each sample was normalized by randomly selecting 1 million high-quality reads, each carrying a distinct molecular identifier. Reads with shared molecular identifiers were discarded instead of being binned into consensus sequences. CDR3 identification, clonotype clustering and error correction used MiTCR with a Q25 quality threshold and the strictest error-elimination algorithm. A nonparametric unseen species model using Euler transformation provided a lower-bound estimate of total TCR beta diversity. Through fastp at Q25 and MiXCR, TCRdb rebuilt clones from the public reads, retaining in-frame beta chains. Rows merge per CDR3 protein into single entries with the most common DNA and genes. TCRdb's processing, not the authors' own work, is the source of the V and J calls. The sample table records 650,000 to 1,000,000 distinct CDR3 sequences; roughly 34% of these occur just once. The ten largest clonotypes hold approximately 13% of the sample.

The CDR3 starts with the cysteine, ends with the phenylalanine, and has 16 residues. Only CDR3 DNA is held: 48 bases, read in frame from base 1. V is pared back by 3 bases and J by 10 bases, with 25 bases lying between the germline termini. CDR1 is given as DFQATT and CDR2 as SNEGSKA, both from the germline V gene (reference sequence). The data are from a study of blood T cells in healthy people across ages (dated by TCRdb to between 2014 and 2017). Broadly, across the study: In model experiments, template switching captured about one uniquely barcoded TCR beta cDNA molecule for every two T cells. Donors of different ages were randomly distributed across sequencing lanes to avoid experimental bias. For two donors (one aged 18 to 29 and one aged 80 or older), the study analyzed two additional independent replicas of 1 million unique cDNA reads from the same blood draw. Using deep sequencing normalized with unique cDNA molecular identifiers, the study measured how TCR beta repertoire diversity changes with age. The donors were divided into four age groups: young (average roughly 15 years), middle-aged (around 37), aged (around 67) and long-lived (around 80).

Results and caveats for the whole study, not just this receptor: Compared with the aged group, the long-lived group had more naive CD4+ T cells, fewer expanded clones and increased TCR diversity, suggesting age selection. Observed TCR beta diversity per million T cells fell roughly linearly with age, and a significant reduction was already apparent by age around 40. A strong correlation was found between observed TCR beta diversity and the percentage of naive T cells measured by flow cytometry. Donor CMV infection status was unknown, potentially confounding age-related changes in expanded clonotypes. Since profiling was done on bulk unsorted PBMCs, naive and antigen-experienced compartments could not be conclusively compared. Estimates of total diversity based on one million sequenced T cells were regarded as lower bounds and as underestimates.

Donors were a few dozen systemically healthy Caucasian individuals from Russia aged about 6 to 100 years. Roughly 10 milliliters of peripheral blood were collected from each donor into EDTA-treated Vacutainer tubes. Ficoll-Paque density-gradient centrifugation was used to isolate PBMCs, with at least 6.5 million obtained per sample. Total RNA, at least 6 micrograms per sample, was extracted from PBMCs with Trizol reagent. Naive CD45RAhigh/CD27high T cell percentages were measured by flow cytometry on a PBMC aliquot from every donor. The clonotype originates from a young man in good health. The chain employs TRBV20-1 and TRBJ2-1, with TRBD2 tentatively as D gene (7 bases match). What was sequenced was blood. The sequenced DNA is TGCAGTGCTAGTCCTGGGGTTCGTGGGGGGGCGGGGGAGCAGTTCTTC. It translates to CSASPGVRGGAGEQFF.